This T cell receptor (beta chain) emerged from a study of OX40 agonist ivuxolimab in advanced cancers. About the study: The dose of intravenous ivuxolimab that patients received every 2 weeks ranged from 0.01 to 10 mg/kg. Study-wide points: More expanded clones were found, on average, in CD8+ than in CD4+ T cells.

Comment on this clone: What it binds is not known.

The repertoire was sequenced with immunoSEQ multiplex PCR; TCRdb's copy has only in-frame clones and lacks some. This repertoire shows 55,000 to 70,000 clones, around 80% found once; its top ten account for about 1.2%. Patients who had autoimmune disease history or got systemic immunosuppression were left out. The source is an adult with an advanced solid tumor such as melanoma, head and neck, liver or kidney cancer. Sequences were derived from CD4+ or CD8+ T cells sorted from blood, sampled in a trial of the OX40 agonist ivuxolimab.

The CDR3 bases are TGTGCCAGTACCAAAAGGAAGGGGCAGGTGACTAATGAAAAACTGTTTTTT. This sequence encodes CASTKRKGQVTNEKLFF. This rearrangement joins TRBV19 to TRBJ1-4; D is perhaps TRBD1 (5 bases). Germline V gives CDR1 LNHDA, CDR2 SQIVND (reference sequence). Trimming stripped 7 bases from V and 2 bases from J, with 20 bases between. The CDR3 is made up of 17 amino acids.